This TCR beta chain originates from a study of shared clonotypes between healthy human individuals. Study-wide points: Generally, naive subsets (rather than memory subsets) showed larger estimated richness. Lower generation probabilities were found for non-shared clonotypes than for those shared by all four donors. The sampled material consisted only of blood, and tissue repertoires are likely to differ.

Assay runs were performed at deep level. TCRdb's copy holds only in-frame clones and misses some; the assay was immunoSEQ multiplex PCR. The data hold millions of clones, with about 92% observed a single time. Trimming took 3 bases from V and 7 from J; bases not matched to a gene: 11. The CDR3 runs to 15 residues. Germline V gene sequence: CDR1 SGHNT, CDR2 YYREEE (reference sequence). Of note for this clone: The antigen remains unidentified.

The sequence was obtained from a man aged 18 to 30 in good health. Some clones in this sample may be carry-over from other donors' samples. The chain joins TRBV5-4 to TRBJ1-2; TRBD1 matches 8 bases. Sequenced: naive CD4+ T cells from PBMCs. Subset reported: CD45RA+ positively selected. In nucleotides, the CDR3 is TGTGCCAGCAGCTGGGCCCCGGACAGGGCTAGTGGCTACACCTTC. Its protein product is CASSWAPDRASGYTF.